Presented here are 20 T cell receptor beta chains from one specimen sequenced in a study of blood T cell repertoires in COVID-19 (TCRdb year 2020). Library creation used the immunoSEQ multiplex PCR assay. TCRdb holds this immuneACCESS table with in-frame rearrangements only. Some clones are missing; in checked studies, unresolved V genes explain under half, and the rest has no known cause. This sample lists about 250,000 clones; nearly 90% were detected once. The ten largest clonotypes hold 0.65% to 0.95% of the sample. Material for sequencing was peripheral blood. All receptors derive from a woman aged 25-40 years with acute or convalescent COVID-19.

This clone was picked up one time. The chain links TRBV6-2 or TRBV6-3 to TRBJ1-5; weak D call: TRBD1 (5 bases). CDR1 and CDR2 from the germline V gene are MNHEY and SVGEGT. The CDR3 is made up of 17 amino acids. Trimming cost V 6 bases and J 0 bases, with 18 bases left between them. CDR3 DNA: TGTGCCAGCAGCAAAGAGTGGCGACAGTATAGCAATCAGCCCCAGCATTTT. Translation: CASSKEWRQYSNQPQHF.

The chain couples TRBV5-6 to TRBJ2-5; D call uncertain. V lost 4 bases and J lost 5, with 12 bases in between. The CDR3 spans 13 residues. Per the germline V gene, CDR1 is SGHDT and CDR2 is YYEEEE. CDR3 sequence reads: CASSRNVGETQYF. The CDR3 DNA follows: TGTGCCAGCAGCCGGAACGTGGGCGAGACCCAGTACTTC.

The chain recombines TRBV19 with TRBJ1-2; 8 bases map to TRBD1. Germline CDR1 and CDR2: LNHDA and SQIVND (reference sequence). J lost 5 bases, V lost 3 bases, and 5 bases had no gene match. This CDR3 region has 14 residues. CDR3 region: CASSMEQGAYGYTF. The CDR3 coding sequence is TGTGCCAGTAGTATGGAGCAGGGGGCATATGGCTACACCTTC.

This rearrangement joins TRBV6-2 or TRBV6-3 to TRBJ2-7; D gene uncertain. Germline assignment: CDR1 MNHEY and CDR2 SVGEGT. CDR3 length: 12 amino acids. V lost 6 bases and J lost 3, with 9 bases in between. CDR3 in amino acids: CASSQTVYEQYF. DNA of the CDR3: TGTGCCAGCAGCCAGACTGTCTACGAGCAGTACTTC.

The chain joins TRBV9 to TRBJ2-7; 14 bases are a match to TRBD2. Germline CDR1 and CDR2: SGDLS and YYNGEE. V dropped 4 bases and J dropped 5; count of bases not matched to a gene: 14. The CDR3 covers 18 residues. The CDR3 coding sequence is TGTGCCAGCAGCCCAGCGGGGACTAGCGGGAGTCATCGCAACGAGCAGTACTTC. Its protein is CASSPAGTSGSHRNEQYF.

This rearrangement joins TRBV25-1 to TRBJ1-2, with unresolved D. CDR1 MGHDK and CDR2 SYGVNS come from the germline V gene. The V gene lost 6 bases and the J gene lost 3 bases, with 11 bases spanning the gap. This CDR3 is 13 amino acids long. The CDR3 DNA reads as TGTGCCAGCAGGCCCGGGGATTACTATGGCTACACCTTC. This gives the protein CASRPGDYYGYTF.

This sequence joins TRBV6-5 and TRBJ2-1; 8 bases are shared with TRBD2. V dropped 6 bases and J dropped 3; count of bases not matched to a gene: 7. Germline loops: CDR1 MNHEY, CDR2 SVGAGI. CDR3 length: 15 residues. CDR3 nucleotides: TGTGCCAGCAGGGCCCCGGGACTAGTCTACAATGAGCAGTTCTTC. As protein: CASRAPGLVYNEQFF.

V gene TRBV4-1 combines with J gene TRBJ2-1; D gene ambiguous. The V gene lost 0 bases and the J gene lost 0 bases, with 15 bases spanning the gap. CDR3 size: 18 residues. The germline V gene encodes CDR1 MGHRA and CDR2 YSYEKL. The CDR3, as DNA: TGCGCCAGCAGCCAAGATTTCAAGATCGCCAGCTCCTACAATGAGCAGTTCTTC. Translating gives CASSQDFKIASSYNEQFF.

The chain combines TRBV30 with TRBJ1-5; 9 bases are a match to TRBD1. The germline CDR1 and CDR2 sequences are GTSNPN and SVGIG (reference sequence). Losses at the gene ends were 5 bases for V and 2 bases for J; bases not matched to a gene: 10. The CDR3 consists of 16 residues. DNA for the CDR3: TGTGCCTGGGCTATAACAGGGGGCGCGGGCAATCAGCCCCAGCATTTT. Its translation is CAWAITGGAGNQPQHF.

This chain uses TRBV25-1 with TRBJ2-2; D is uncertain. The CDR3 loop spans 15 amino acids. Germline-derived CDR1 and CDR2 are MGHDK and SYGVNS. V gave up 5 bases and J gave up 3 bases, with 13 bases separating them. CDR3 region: CASSHPDRDTGELFF. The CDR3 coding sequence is TGTGCCAGCAGTCACCCGGATCGGGACACCGGGGAGCTGTTTTTT. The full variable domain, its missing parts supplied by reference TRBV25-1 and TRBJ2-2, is EADIYQTPRYLVIGTGKKITLECSQTMGHDKMYWYQQDPGMELHLIHYSYGVNSTEKGDLSSESTVSRIRTEHFPLTLESARPSHTSQYLCASSHPDRDTGELFFGEGSRLTVL.

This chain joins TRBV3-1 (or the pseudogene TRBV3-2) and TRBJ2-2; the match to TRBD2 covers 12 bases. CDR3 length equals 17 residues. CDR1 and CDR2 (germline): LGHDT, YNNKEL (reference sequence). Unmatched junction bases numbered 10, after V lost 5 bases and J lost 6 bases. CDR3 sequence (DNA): TGTGCCAGCAGCAACCGACTAGCGGGAGCCCGTCCCGGGGAGCTGTTTTTT. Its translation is CASSNRLAGARPGELFF.

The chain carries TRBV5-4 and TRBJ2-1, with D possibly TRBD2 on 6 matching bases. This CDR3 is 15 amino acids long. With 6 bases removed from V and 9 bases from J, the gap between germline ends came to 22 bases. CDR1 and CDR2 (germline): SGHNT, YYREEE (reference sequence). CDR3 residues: CASNSGRSPIGEQFF. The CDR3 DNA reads TGTGCCAGCAACTCCGGGAGATCGCCTATCGGTGAGCAGTTCTTC.

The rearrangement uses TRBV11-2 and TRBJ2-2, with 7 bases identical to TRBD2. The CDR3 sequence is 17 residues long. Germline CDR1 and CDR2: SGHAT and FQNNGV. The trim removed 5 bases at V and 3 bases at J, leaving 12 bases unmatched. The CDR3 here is CASSPGGTGGYTGELFF. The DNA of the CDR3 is TGTGCCAGCAGCCCAGGTGGTACGGGAGGATACACCGGGGAGCTGTTTTTT.

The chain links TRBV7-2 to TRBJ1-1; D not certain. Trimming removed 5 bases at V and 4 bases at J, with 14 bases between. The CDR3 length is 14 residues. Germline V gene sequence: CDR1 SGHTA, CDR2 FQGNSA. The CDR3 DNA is TGTGCCAGCAGCGCAGCAGAGGGCTTCACTGAAGCTTTCTTT. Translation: CASSAAEGFTEAFF.

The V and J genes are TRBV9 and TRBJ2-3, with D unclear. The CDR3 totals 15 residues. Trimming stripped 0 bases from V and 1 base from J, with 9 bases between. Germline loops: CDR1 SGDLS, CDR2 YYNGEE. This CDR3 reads CASSVGPIGTDTQYF. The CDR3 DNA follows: TGTGCCAGCAGCGTAGGGCCGATCGGCACAGATACGCAGTATTTT.

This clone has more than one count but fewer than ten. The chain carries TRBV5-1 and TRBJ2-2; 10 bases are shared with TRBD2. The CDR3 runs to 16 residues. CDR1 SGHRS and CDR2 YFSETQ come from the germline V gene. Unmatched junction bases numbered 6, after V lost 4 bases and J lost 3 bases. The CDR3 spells CASSAGTSADTGELFF. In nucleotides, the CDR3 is TGCGCCAGCAGCGCCGGGACTAGCGCGGACACCGGGGAGCTGTTTTTT.

The CDR3 DNA reads TGTGCCAGCATCACCCCCTTCAGGGTCGGACAGCCCCAGCATTTT. Encoded protein: CASITPFRVGQPQHF. The rearrangement uses TRBV27 and TRBJ1-5, with D perhaps TRBD1 (5 bases). The CDR3 consists of 15 residues. V lost 7 bases to trimming and J lost 7 bases, with 20 bases between them. CDR1 is MNHEY and CDR2 is SMNVEV in the germline V gene (reference sequence).

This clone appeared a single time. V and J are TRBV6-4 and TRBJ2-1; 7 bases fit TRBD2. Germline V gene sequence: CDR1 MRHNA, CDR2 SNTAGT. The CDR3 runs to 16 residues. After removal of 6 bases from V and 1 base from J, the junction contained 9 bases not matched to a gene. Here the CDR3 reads CASSRRSLASYNEQFF. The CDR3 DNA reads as TGTGCCAGCAGCCGACGGTCACTAGCGTCCTACAATGAGCAGTTCTTC.

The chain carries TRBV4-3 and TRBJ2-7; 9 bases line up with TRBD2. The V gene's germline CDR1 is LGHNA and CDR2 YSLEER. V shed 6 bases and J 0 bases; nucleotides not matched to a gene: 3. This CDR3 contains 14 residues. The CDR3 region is CASSSSGASYEQYF. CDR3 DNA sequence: TGCGCCAGCAGTTCTAGCGGGGCCTCCTACGAGCAGTACTTC.

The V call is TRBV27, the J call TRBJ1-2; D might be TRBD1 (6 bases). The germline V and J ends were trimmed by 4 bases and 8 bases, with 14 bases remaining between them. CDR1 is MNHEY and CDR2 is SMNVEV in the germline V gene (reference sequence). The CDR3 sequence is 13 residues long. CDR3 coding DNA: TGTGCCAGCAGTTCACCTTGGACAGTAGGCTACACCTTC. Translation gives CASSSPWTVGYTF.